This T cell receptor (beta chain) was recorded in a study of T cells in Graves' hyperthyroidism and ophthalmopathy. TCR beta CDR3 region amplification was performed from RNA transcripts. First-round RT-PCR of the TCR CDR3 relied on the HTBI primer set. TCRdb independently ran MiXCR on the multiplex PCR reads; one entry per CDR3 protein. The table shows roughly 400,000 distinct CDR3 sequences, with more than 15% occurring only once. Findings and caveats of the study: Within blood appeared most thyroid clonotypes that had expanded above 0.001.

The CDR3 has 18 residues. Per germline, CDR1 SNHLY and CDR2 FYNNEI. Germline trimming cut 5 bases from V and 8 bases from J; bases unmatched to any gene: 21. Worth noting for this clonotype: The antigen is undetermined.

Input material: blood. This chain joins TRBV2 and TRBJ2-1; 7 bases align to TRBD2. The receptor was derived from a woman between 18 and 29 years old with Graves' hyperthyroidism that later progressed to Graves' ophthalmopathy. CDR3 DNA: TGTGCCAGCAGTTCGACTAGCCAGAGCCTATTAGATAATCATGAGCAGTTCTTC. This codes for CASSSTSQSLLDNHEQFF.